A selection of T cell receptor beta chains follows, all from one sample in a study of blood T cell repertoires in COVID-19. TCRdb's table, derived via immunoSEQ multiplex PCR, lists solely in-frame clones and lacks some. Of about 400,000 clones listed, 86% are singletons. Sequencing input: peripheral blood. Receptors were obtained from a woman aged 55-69 years with COVID-19, enrolled during active disease. CDR3s include the opening cysteine and the closing phenylalanine or tryptophan. A D gene is named only where the DNA matches it firmly. Only some rows state a clone size, as once, few, many or a class for expanded clones.

cdr3_length	clone_size	d_call	v_call	j_call	cdr3_aa	cdr3_nt
13	-	-	TRBV5-4	TRBJ1-1	CASSLGGRTEAFF	TGTGCCAGCAGCTTGGGGGGCAGGACTGAAGCTTTCTTT
15	-	-	TRBV27	TRBJ2-5	CASSLAGAKQETQYF	TGTGCCAGCAGTTTAGCGGGGGCCAAGCAAGAGACCCAGTACTTC
16	-	TRBD2	TRBV6-1	TRBJ2-2	CASSGLAGGNTGELFF	TGTGCCAGCAGTGGACTAGCGGGGGGGAACACCGGGGAGCTGTTTTTT
16	-	TRBD1	TRBV18	TRBJ1-2	CASSPLQGQVNYGYTF	TGTGCCAGCTCACCACTTCAGGGACAGGTCAACTATGGCTACACCTTC
15	-	-	TRBV9	TRBJ2-1	CASSVAGEVYNEQFF	TGTGCCAGCAGCGTAGCTGGGGAGGTCTACAATGAGCAGTTCTTC
15	-	TRBD1	TRBV9	TRBJ1-3	CASSVTGGGFDTIYF	TGTGCCAGCAGCGTGACAGGGGGAGGCTTTGACACCATATATTTT
13	-	TRBD2	TRBV30	TRBJ2-1	CAWSLAGYNEQFF	TGTGCCTGGAGTCTAGCGGGCTACAATGAGCAGTTCTTC
16	-	-	TRBV10-3	TRBJ1-6	CAISELDDSYNSPLHF	TGTGCCATCAGTGAACTAGACGACTCCTATAATTCACCCCTCCACTTT
16	-	TRBD2	TRBV5-1	TRBJ2-7	CASSLVASGGGYEQYF	TGCGCCAGCAGCTTGGTAGCTAGCGGGGGTGGTTACGAGCAGTACTTC
13	-	-	TRBV3-1/TRBV3-2	TRBJ2-1	CASGNSGYNEQFF	TGTGCCAGCGGAAATAGCGGCTACAATGAGCAGTTCTTC
13	-	-	TRBV2	TRBJ2-7	CASSDRGPSEQYF	TGTGCCAGCAGTGACAGGGGTCCTTCGGAGCAGTACTTC
16	-	-	TRBV11-2	TRBJ1-1	CASSPPLFPGNTEAFF	TGTGCCAGCAGCCCCCCCCTGTTTCCGGGGAACACTGAAGCTTTCTTT
16	-	TRBD1	TRBV27	TRBJ1-1	CASSLGTGRRDTEAFF	TGTGCCAGCAGTTTAGGGACAGGCCGCCGGGACACTGAAGCTTTCTTT
15	-	-	TRBV7-9	TRBJ2-6	CASSRPGSGANVLTF	TGTGCCAGCAGCCGACCGGGCTCTGGGGCCAACGTCCTGACTTTC
15	-	-	TRBV5-4	TRBJ2-5	CASSGRDPLYETQYF	TGTGCCAGCAGCGGGCGGGACCCCTTGTATGAGACCCAGTACTTC
13	-	-	TRBV7-9	TRBJ2-7	CASSSGQSSEQYF	TGTGCCAGCAGCTCCGGACAGTCCTCCGAGCAGTACTTC
17	-	-	TRBV27	TRBJ2-7	CASSLGRPGLRVIGQYF	TGTGCCAGCAGTTTGGGAAGACCGGGACTCCGTGTGATTGGGCAGTACTTC
15	-	TRBD1	TRBV4-1	TRBJ1-2	CASSQDPGQATSNTF	TGCGCCAGCAGCCAAGACCCCGGACAGGCGACTAGTAACACCTTC
16	-	-	TRBV4-3	TRBJ1-1	CASSHFGGTANTEAFF	TGCGCCAGCAGCCATTTCGGGGGGACGGCGAACACTGAAGCTTTCTTT
16	-	-	TRBV7-8	TRBJ2-2	CASSPARGWNTGELFF	TGTGCCAGCAGCCCCGCCCGAGGGTGGAACACCGGGGAGCTGTTTTTT
13	-	-	TRBV6-6	TRBJ1-3	CASSTGNGNTIYF	TGTGCCAGCAGCACAGGGAATGGAAACACCATATATTTT
15	-	TRBD1	TRBV4-1	TRBJ2-1	CASRPDRVLGNEQFF	TGCGCCAGCAGGCCGGACAGGGTATTGGGTAATGAGCAGTTCTTC
13	-	-	TRBV5-6	TRBJ2-2	CASSLQGTGELFF	TGTGCCAGCAGCCTGCAGGGGACCGGGGAGCTGTTTTTT
14	-	-	TRBV3-1/TRBV3-2	TRBJ2-5	CASSQDQARETQYF	TGTGCCAGCAGCCAAGATCAAGCCCGGGAGACCCAGTACTTC
15	-	TRBD1	TRBV19	TRBJ2-1	CASSRRTGSYNEQFF	TGTGCCAGTAGTAGAAGGACAGGGTCCTACAATGAGCAGTTCTTC
16	-	-	TRBV5-1	TRBJ1-2	CASSLGFGRSNYGYTF	TGCGCCAGCAGCTTGGGTTTTGGCAGATCGAACTATGGCTACACCTTC
13	-	TRBD1	TRBV28	TRBJ1-1	CASRTGMNTEAFF	TGTGCCAGCAGGACAGGGATGAACACTGAAGCTTTCTTT
15	-	-	TRBV5-1	TRBJ1-4	CASSLFRGTNEKLFF	TGCGCCAGCAGCTTGTTTAGGGGGACTAATGAAAAACTGTTTTTT
16	-	-	TRBV9	TRBJ2-2	CASSVEIGARTGELFF	TGTGCCAGCAGCGTAGAGATAGGGGCCCGGACCGGGGAGCTGTTTTTT
14	few	-	TRBV5-4	TRBJ2-5	CASSPAAREETQYF	TGTGCCAGCAGCCCCGCGGCTAGAGAAGAGACCCAGTACTTC
14	-	TRBD2	TRBV6-6	TRBJ2-3	CASRASGGADTQYF	TGTGCCAGCCGGGCTAGCGGGGGCGCAGATACGCAGTATTTT
12	-	-	TRBV6-5	TRBJ2-3	CASSSTEDTQYF	TGTGCCAGCAGCTCTACAGAAGATACGCAGTATTTT
15	-	-	TRBV5-1	TRBJ2-5	CASSLPLARQETQYF	TGCGCCAGCAGCTTACCCCTCGCCAGACAAGAGACCCAGTACTTC
13	many	TRBD1	TRBV19	TRBJ1-1	CASSAKQGTEAFF	TGTGCCAGTAGTGCCAAACAGGGGACTGAAGCTTTCTTT
14	-	-	TRBV5-1	TRBJ2-1	CASSLIGASNEQFF	TGCGCCAGCAGCTTGATAGGGGCCTCGAATGAGCAGTTCTTC
15	-	TRBD2	TRBV4-1	TRBJ2-7	CASSQGGGGAYEQYF	TGCGCCAGCAGCCAAGGTGGGGGGGGAGCCTACGAGCAGTACTTC
13	-	-	TRBV7-9	TRBJ1-1	CASSQYRDTEAFF	TGTGCCAGCAGCCAGTATCGGGACACTGAAGCTTTCTTT
12	-	-	TRBV6-6	TRBJ2-7	CASSSGTFHGDF	TGTGCCAGCAGTTCTGGGACTTTCCACGGGGACTTC
15	once	TRBD2	TRBV4-2	TRBJ2-5	CASSQLTSGEETQYF	TGTGCCAGCAGCCAACTCACTAGCGGGGAAGAGACCCAGTACTTC
13	-	-	TRBV9	TRBJ2-7	CASSVDGQDEQYF	TGTGCCAGCAGCGTAGATGGGCAAGACGAGCAGTACTTC
14	-	-	TRBV5-1	TRBJ1-5	CASSLTGNDQPQHF	TGCGCCAGCAGCTTGACAGGGAACGATCAGCCCCAGCATTTT
16	-	TRBD2	TRBV6-4	TRBJ2-3	CASSKVAGASTDTQYF	TGTGCCAGCAGCAAAGTAGCGGGTGCTAGCACAGATACGCAGTATTTT
15	-	-	TRBV19	TRBJ1-4	CASHIRGGTNEKLFF	TGTGCCAGTCACATACGGGGGGGAACTAATGAAAAACTGTTTTTT
16	-	TRBD1	TRBV3-1/TRBV3-2	TRBJ2-3	CASSQEGQESTDTQYF	TGTGCCAGCAGCCAAGAGGGACAGGAAAGCACAGATACGCAGTATTTT
15	-	TRBD1	TRBV5-1	TRBJ1-3	CASSDQGGAGNTIYF	TGCGCCAGCAGTGATCAAGGGGGCGCAGGAAACACCATATATTTT
13	few	-	TRBV16	TRBJ1-5	CASSQLREQPQHF	TGTGCCAGCAGCCAATTGCGGGAACAGCCCCAGCATTTT
17	-	TRBD2	TRBV2	TRBJ2-4	CASSGRLAGGPANIQYF	TGTGCCAGCAGTGGGAGACTAGCGGGGGGACCTGCAAACATTCAGTACTTC
14	-	TRBD1	TRBV19	TRBJ2-3	CASRLDRPTDTQYF	TGTGCCAGTAGGTTGGACAGGCCCACAGATACGCAGTATTTT
14	-	-	TRBV5-1	TRBJ2-5	CASSLAGEGETQYF	TGCGCCAGCAGCTTGGCCGGGGAAGGGGAGACCCAGTACTTC